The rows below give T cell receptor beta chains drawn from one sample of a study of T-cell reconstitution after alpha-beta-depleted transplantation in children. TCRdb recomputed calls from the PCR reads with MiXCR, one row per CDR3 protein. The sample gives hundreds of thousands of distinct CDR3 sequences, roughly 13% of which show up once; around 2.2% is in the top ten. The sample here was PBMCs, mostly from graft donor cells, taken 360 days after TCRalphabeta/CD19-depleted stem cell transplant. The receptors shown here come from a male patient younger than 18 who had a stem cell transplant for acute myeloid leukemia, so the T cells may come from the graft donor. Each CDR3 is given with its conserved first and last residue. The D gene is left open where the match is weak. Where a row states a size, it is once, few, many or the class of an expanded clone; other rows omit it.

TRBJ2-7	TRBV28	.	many	CASSLGVPYEQYF	TGTGCCAGCAGTTTGGGAGTCCCCTACGAGCAGTACTTC
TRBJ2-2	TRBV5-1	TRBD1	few	CASMRQGSANTGELFF	TGCGCCAGCATGAGACAGGGATCTGCGAACACCGGGGAGCTGTTTTTT
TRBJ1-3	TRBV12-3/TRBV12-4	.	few	CASSLEPVSGNTIYF	TGTGCCAGCAGTTTGGAGCCTGTCTCTGGAAACACCATATATTTT
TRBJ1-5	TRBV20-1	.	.	CSARMVVGNQPQHF	TGCAGTGCTAGAATGGTCGTGGGCAATCAGCCCCAGCATTTT
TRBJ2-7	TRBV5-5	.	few	CASSLYTGDSYEQYF	TGTGCCAGCAGCTTATACACGGGGGATTCCTACGAGCAGTACTTC
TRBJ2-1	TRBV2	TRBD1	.	CASRTTGTGAYNEQFF	TGTGCCAGCAGAACGACCGGGACAGGGGCGTACAATGAGCAGTTCTTC
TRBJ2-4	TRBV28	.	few	CASSTMDRAKNIQYF	TGTGCCAGCAGTACGATGGACAGAGCCAAAAACATTCAGTACTTC
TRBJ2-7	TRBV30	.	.	CAWSVGGGIKEQYF	TGTGCCTGGAGTGTCGGAGGAGGGATTAAAGAGCAGTACTTC
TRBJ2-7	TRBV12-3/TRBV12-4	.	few	CASSPSAALSSYEQYF	TGTGCCAGCTCCCCCTCGGCGGCTCTCAGCTCCTACGAGCAGTACTTC
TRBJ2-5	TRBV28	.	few	CASSPQDRRGGRETQYF	TGTGCCAGCAGTCCCCAGGACAGGAGGGGAGGTAGAGAGACCCAGTACTTC
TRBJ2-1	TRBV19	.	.	CASKGVATSYNEQFF	TGTGCCAGTAAGGGGGTAGCGACCTCCTACAATGAGCAGTTCTTC
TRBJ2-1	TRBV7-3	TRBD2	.	CASNSGGTYNEQFF	TGTGCCAGCAACTCCGGGGGGACCTACAATGAGCAGTTCTTC
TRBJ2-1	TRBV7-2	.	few	CASSLAGYSSYNEQFF	TGTGCCAGCAGCTTAGCGGGATATAGCTCCTACAATGAGCAGTTCTTC
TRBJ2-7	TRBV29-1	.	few	CSVAGTDRSEQYF	TGCAGCGTCGCCGGGACGGATAGGAGCGAGCAGTACTTC
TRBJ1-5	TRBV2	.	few	CASSPSSLSNQPQHF	TGTGCCAGCTCCCCCTCATCGCTAAGCAATCAGCCCCAGCATTTT
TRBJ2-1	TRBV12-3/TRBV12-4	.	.	CAFSQTSQGGRSYNEQFF	TGTGCCTTCAGTCAAACATCCCAGGGGGGTAGGTCCTACAATGAGCAGTTCTTC
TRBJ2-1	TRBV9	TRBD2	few	CASSVAGGLDNEQFF	TGTGCCAGCAGCGTAGCGGGAGGGCTCGACAATGAGCAGTTCTTC
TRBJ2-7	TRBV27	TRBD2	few	CASSTSSGGYEQYF	TGTGCCAGCAGTACATCTAGCGGGGGTTACGAGCAGTACTTC
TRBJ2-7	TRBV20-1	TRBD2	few	CSAYSGTYEQYF	TGCAGTGCTTATAGCGGGACCTACGAGCAGTACTTC
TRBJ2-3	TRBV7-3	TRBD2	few	CASSSNGLAALEDTQYF	TGTGCCAGCAGCTCGAACGGACTAGCGGCTCTCGAGGATACGCAGTATTTT
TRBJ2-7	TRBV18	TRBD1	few	CASSPRGTAHSYEQYF	TGTGCCAGCTCACCAAGGGGGACAGCCCACTCCTACGAGCAGTACTTC
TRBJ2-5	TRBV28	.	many	CASMGDLPRETQYF	TGTGCCAGCATGGGGGATTTACCCCGGGAGACCCAGTACTTC
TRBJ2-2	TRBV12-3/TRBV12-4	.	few	CASSPLGRGELFF	TGTGCCAGCAGTCCCCTCGGACGGGGGGAGCTGTTTTTT
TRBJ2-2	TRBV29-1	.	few	CSVSQGPPGTGELFF	TGCAGCGTTTCACAGGGTCCGCCAGGCACCGGGGAGCTGTTTTTT
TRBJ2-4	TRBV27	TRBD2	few	CASSAIAGGHNIQYF	TGTGCCAGCAGTGCGATAGCGGGAGGTCATAACATTCAGTACTTC
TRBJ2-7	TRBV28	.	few	CASSLDSYGHTYEQYF	TGTGCCAGCAGTTTAGACTCCTACGGCCACACCTACGAGCAGTACTTC
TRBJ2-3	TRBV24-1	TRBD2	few	CATSDLGGTSIGDTQYF	TGTGCCACCAGTGATTTAGGGGGGACTAGCATCGGAGATACGCAGTATTTT
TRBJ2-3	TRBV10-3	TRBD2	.	CAISDSGRAGTDTQYF	TGTGCCATCAGTGACTCCGGGAGGGCGGGGACAGATACGCAGTATTTT
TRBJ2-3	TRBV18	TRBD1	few	CASSPGTGTNTDTQYF	TGTGCCAGCTCACCCGGGACAGGTACAAACACAGATACGCAGTATTTT
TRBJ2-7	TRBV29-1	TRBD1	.	CSVVSGQGASYTYEQYF	TGCAGCGTTGTATCGGGACAGGGGGCTTCCTATACCTACGAGCAGTACTTC
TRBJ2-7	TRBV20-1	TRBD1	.	CSARDRGQGASSRYEQYF	TGCAGTGCTAGAGATCGGGGACAGGGGGCGAGTTCCCGTTACGAGCAGTACTTC
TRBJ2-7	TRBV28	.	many	CASRRTAPYEQYF	TGTGCCAGCAGACGGACAGCACCCTACGAGCAGTACTTC
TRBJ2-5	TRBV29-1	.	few	CSLRGTETQYF	TGCAGCCTGAGGGGAACCGAGACCCAGTACTTC
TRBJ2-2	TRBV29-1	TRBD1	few	CSVQGQQNTGELFF	TGCAGCGTTCAGGGACAGCAGAACACCGGGGAGCTGTTTTTT
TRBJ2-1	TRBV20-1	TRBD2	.	CSATLLLAALRGNEQFF	TGCAGTGCCACCCTCCTCCTAGCGGCCCTCCGGGGCAATGAGCAGTTCTTC
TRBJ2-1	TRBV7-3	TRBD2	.	CASSLSHDVMRENNNEQFF	TGTGCCAGCAGCTTATCCCACGACGTTATGCGGGAGAATAACAATGAGCAGTTCTTC
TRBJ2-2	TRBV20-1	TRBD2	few	CSARDSPPSGSMTGELFF	TGCAGTGCTAGAGATTCCCCGCCTAGCGGGAGTATGACCGGGGAGCTGTTTTTT
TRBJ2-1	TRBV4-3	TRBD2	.	CASSQVSGSGEQFF	TGCGCCAGCAGCCAAGTTAGCGGGAGTGGTGAGCAGTTCTTC
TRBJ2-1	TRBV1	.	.	CTSSQDIGRAFPNEQFF	TGCACCAGCAGCCAAGATATCGGGAGGGCTTTCCCCAATGAGCAGTTCTTC
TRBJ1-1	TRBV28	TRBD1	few	CASRLFTGTGFMNTEAFF	TGTGCCAGCAGACTGTTTACCGGGACAGGGTTCATGAACACTGAAGCTTTCTTT
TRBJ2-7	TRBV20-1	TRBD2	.	CSATLAGVYDEQYF	TGCAGTGCTACACTAGCGGGAGTGTATGACGAGCAGTACTTC
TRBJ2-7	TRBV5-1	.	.	CASSLDANPYEQYF	TGCGCCAGCAGCTTGGACGCTAACCCCTACGAGCAGTACTTC